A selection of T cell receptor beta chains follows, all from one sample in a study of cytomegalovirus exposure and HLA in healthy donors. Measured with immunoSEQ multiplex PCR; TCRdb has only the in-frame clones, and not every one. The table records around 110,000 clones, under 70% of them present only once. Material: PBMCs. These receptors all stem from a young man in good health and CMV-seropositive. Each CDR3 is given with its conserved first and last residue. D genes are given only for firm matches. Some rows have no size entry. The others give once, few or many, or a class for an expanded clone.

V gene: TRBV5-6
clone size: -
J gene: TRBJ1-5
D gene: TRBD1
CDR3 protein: CASSLDRGQPQHF
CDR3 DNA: TGTGCCAGCAGCTTGGACAGGGGTCAGCCCCAGCATTTT

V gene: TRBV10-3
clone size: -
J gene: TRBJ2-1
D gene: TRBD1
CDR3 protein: CAISDTGTEFYNEQFF
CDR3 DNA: TGTGCCATCAGTGATACCGGGACAGAGTTTTACAATGAGCAGTTCTTC

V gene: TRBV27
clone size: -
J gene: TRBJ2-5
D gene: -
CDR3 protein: CASSLSRWSGSDQETQYF
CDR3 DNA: TGTGCCAGCAGTTTATCGAGGTGGTCGGGGTCAGACCAAGAGACCCAGTACTTC

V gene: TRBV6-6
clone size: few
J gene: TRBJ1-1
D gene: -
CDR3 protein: CASSLTGSDTEAFF
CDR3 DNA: TGTGCCAGCAGTCTCACAGGGTCGGACACTGAAGCTTTCTTT

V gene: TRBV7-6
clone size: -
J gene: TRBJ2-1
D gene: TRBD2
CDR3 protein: CASRDDRYSGGRNEQFF
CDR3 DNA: TGTGCCAGCAGGGACGACAGATACAGCGGGGGCCGCAATGAGCAGTTCTTC

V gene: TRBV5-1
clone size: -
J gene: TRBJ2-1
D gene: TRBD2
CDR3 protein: CASSLNPYSGGDNEQFF
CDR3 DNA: TGCGCCAGCAGCTTGAACCCCTATAGCGGGGGGGACAATGAGCAGTTCTTC

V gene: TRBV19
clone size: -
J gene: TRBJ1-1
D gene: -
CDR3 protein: CASSIDRQDSEAFF
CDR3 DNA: TGTGCCAGTAGTATAGATCGACAGGACAGTGAAGCTTTCTTT

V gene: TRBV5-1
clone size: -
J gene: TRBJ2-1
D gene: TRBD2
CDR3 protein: CASSLLAGNEQFF
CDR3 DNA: TGCGCCAGCAGCTTACTAGCGGGGAATGAGCAGTTCTTC

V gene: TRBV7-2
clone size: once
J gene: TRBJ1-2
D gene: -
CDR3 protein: CASSLEQGPNYGYTF
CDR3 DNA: TGTGCCAGCAGCTTAGAACAGGGACCTAACTATGGCTACACCTTC

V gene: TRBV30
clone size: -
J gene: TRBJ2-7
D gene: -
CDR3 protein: CAWSRDTSYEQYF
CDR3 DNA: TGTGCCTGGAGTCGGGACACCTCCTACGAGCAGTACTTC

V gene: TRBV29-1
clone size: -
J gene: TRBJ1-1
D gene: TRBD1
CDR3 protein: CSVRDRGQGEAFF
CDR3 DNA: TGCAGCGTCCGGGACAGGGGGCAGGGTGAAGCTTTCTTT

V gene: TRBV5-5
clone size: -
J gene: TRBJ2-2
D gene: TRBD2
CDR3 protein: CASSWPLAGGPTGELFF
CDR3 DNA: TGTGCCAGCAGCTGGCCCCTAGCGGGGGGTCCCACCGGGGAGCTGTTTTTT

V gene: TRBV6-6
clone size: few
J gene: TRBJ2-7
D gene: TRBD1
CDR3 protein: CASRTGYEQYF
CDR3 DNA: TGTGCCAGCAGGACAGGGTACGAGCAGTACTTC

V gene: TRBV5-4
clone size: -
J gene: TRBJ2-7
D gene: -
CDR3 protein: CASSSPTGYEQYF
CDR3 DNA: TGTGCCAGCAGCTCGCCGACAGGCTACGAGCAGTACTTC

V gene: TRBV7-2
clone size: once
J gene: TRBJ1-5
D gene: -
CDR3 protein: CASSSDRGPQHF
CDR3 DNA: TGTGCCAGCAGCTCGGACAGAGGGCCCCAGCATTTT

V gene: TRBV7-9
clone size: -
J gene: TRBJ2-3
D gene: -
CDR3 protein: CATPEWDTQYF
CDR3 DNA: TGTGCCACCCCTGAGTGGGATACGCAGTATTTT

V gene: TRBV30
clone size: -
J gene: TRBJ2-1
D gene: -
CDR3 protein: CAWSVSPVRNEQFF
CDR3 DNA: TGTGCCTGGAGTGTTTCCCCGGTGAGGAATGAGCAGTTCTTC

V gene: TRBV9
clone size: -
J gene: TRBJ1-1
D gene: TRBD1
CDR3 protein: CASSPPGTGNTEAFF
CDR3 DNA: TGTGCCAGCAGCCCACCCGGGACAGGGAACACTGAAGCTTTCTTT

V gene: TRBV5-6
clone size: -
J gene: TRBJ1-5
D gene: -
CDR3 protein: CASSSGINQPQHF
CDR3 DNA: TGTGCCAGCAGCTCAGGGATTAATCAGCCCCAGCATTTT

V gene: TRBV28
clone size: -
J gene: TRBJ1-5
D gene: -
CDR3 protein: CASSFGGGQPQHF
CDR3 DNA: TGTGCCAGCAGTTTCGGGGGAGGACAGCCCCAGCATTTT

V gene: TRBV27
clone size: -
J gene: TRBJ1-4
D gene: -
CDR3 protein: CASSLSVQGRFREKLFF
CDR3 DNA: TGTGCCAGCAGTTTATCGGTTCAGGGGCGCTTTAGAGAAAAACTGTTTTTT

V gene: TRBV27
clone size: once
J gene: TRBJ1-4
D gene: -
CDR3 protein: CASSLPRQVKGNDNEKLFF
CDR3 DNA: TGTGCCAGCAGCCTTCCGAGACAGGTGAAGGGGAACGATAATGAAAAACTGTTTTTT

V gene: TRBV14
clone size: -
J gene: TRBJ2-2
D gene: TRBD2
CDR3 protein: CASGLGGIGTGELFF
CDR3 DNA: TGTGCCAGCGGCCTGGGAGGGATCGGTACCGGGGAGCTGTTTTTT

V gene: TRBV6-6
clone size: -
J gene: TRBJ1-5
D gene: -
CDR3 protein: CASSYLSSNQPQHF
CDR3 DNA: TGTGCCAGCAGTTACTTGAGTAGCAATCAGCCCCAGCATTTT

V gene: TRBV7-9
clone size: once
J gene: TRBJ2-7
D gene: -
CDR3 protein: CASSSSGGQYF
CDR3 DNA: TGTGCCAGCAGCTCCTCGGGGGGCCAGTACTTC

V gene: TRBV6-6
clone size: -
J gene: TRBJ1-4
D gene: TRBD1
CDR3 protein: CASSFSIDRAQEKLFF
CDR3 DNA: TGTGCCAGCAGTTTCAGCATTGACAGGGCACAAGAAAAACTGTTTTTT

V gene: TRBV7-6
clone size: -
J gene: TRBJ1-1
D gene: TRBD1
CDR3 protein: CASSLQGVSRNTEAFF
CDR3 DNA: TGTGCCAGCAGCTTACAGGGGGTTAGCAGAAACACTGAAGCTTTCTTT

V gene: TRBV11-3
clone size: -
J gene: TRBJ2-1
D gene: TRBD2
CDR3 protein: CASSSPSGGYNEQFF
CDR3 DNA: TGTGCCAGCAGCTCCCCCAGCGGGGGATACAATGAGCAGTTCTTC

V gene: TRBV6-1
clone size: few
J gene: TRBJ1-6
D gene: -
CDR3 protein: CASSQLRALNSPLHF
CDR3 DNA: TGTGCCAGCAGTCAACTGCGGGCCCTTAATTCACCCCTCCACTTT

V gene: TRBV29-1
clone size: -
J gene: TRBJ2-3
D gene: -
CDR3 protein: CSVVGGNTDTQYF
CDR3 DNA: TGCAGCGTCGTAGGGGGTAATACAGATACGCAGTATTTT

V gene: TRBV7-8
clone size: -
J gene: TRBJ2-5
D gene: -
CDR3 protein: CASSLGQGETQYF
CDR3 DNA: TGTGCCAGCAGCTTAGGGCAGGGAGAGACCCAGTACTTC

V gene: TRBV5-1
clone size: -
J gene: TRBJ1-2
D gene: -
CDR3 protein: CASSLGTGQGYTF
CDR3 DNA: TGCGCCAGCAGCTTGGGTACAGGGCAAGGCTACACCTTC

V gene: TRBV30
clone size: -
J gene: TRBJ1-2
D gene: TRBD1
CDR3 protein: CAWSITGQPLRGYTF
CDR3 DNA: TGTGCCTGGAGTATTACGGGACAGCCCCTAAGGGGCTACACCTTC

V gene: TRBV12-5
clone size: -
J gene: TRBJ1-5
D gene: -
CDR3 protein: CASGIRSNQPQHF
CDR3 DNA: TGTGCTAGTGGTATCCGTAGCAATCAGCCCCAGCATTTT

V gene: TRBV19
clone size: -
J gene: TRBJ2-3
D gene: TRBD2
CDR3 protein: CASSIGGGVAGGSTDTQYF
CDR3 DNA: TGTGCCAGTAGTATCGGGGGCGGGGTAGCGGGAGGGAGCACAGATACGCAGTATTTT

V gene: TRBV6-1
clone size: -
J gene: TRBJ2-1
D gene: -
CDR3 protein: CASGGGVSYNEQFF
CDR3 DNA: TGTGCCAGCGGAGGGGGCGTCTCCTACAATGAGCAGTTCTTC

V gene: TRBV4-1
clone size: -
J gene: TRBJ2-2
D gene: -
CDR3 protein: CASSHPGGELFF
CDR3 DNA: TGCGCCAGCAGCCACCCCGGCGGGGAGCTGTTTTTT

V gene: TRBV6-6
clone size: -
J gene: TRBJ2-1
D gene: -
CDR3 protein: CASRDYNEQFF
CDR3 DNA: TGTGCCAGCCGGGACTACAATGAGCAGTTCTTC

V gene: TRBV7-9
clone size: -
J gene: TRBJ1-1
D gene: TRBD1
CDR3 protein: CASSPPGQMNTEAFF
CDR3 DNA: TGTGCCAGCAGCCCACCGGGACAGATGAACACTGAAGCTTTCTTT

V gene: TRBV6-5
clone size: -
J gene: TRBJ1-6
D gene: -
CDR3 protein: CASSYYRGNRALHF
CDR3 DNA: TGTGCCAGCAGTTACTATAGGGGGAATCGGGCCCTCCACTTT